These T cell receptor beta chains were read from a single sample in a study of blood T cells in healthy people across ages. TCRdb passed the 5' RACE reads through MiXCR, listing each CDR3 protein once. This table holds hundreds of thousands of distinct CDR3 sequences, 58% found once. The sample comprised blood. Every receptor here comes from a man in his 60s in good health. CDR3s include the opening cysteine and the closing phenylalanine or tryptophan. The order of the fields is V gene, D gene, clone size, J gene, CDR3 protein, CDR3 DNA. The D gene is left open where the match is weak. For some rows the clone size is stated as once, few or many, or as a class when expanded; others skip it.

>TRBV10-3|TRBD2|-|TRBJ2-5
CAISDPSGAQETQYF
TGTGCCATCAGTGACCCTAGCGGGGCCCAAGAGACCCAGTACTTC
>TRBV18|-|few|TRBJ2-7
CASSPPEGYEQYF
TGTGCCAGCTCACCACCGGAGGGGTACGAGCAGTACTTC
>TRBV29-1|TRBD1|-|TRBJ1-5
CSVGQGEDQPQHF
TGCAGCGTTGGACAGGGGGAGGATCAGCCCCAGCATTTT
>TRBV6-2/TRBV6-3|TRBD2|-|TRBJ2-5
CASSLAGGRQETQYF
TGTGCCAGCAGTCTAGCGGGGGGACGACAAGAGACCCAGTACTTC
>TRBV12-3/TRBV12-4|TRBD1|-|TRBJ1-3
CASSPGQGSPPGNTIYF
TGTGCCAGCAGCCCCGGACAGGGGTCCCCTCCTGGAAACACCATATATTTT
>TRBV9|TRBD1|-|TRBJ2-5
CASRTGTGQETQYF
TGTGCCAGCAGGACCGGGACAGGGCAAGAGACCCAGTACTTC
>TRBV29-1|TRBD2|-|TRBJ2-7
CSVTTSGVGEQYF
TGCAGCGTCACCACTAGCGGGGTGGGTGAGCAGTACTTC
>TRBV6-5|-|-|TRBJ1-6
CASSYVPGHNSPLHF
TGTGCCAGCAGTTACGTTCCGGGGCATAATTCACCCCTCCACTTT
>TRBV6-6|TRBD1|-|TRBJ2-7
CASSYVQDRPYEQYF
TGTGCCAGCAGTTACGTCCAGGACAGGCCCTACGAGCAGTACTTC
>TRBV20-1|TRBD2|few|TRBJ2-6
CSATDGGSGANVLTF
TGCAGTGCTACGGACGGGGGGTCTGGGGCCAACGTCCTGACTTTC
>TRBV7-2|-|many|TRBJ1-2
CASSRTVVGGYTF
TGTGCCAGCAGCAGGACTGTCGTCGGTGGCTACACCTTC
>TRBV6-5|-|-|TRBJ1-2
CASLPSLGLGYGYTF
TGTGCCAGCTTGCCTTCTTTAGGGTTAGGGTATGGCTACACCTTC
>TRBV28|TRBD2|few|TRBJ2-1
CASSQERDEQFF
TGTGCCAGCAGTCAGGAGCGGGACGAGCAGTTCTTC
>TRBV6-5|-|-|TRBJ1-1
CASSYLEAFF
TGTGCCAGCAGTTACCTAGAAGCTTTCTTT